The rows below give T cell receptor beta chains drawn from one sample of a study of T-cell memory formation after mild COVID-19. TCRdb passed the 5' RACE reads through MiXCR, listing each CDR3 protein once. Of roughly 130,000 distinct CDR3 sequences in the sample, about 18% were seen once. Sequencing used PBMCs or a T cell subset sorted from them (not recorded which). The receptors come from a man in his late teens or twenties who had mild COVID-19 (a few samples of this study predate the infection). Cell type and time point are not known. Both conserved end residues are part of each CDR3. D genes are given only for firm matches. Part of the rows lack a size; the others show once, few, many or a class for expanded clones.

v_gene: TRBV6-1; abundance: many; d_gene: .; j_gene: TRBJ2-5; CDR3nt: TGTGCCAGCAGGCGGGGTCCGCAAGAGACCCAGTACTTC; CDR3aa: CASRRGPQETQYF
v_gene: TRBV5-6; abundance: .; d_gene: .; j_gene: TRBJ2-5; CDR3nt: TGTGCCAGCAGCTCCCGCAGGGTTGAGACCCAGTACTTC; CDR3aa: CASSSRRVETQYF
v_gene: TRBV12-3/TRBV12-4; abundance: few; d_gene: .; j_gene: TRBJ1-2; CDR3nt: TGTGCCAACCACCGGGACGGCGACTATGGCTACACCTTC; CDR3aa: CANHRDGDYGYTF
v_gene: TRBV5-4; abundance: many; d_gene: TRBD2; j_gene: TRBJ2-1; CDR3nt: TGTGCCAGCAGCTTGAGGGCGGGGGGGTCCAATGAGCAGTTCTTC; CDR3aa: CASSLRAGGSNEQFF
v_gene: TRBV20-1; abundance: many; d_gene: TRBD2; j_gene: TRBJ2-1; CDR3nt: TGCAGTGCTCAGCGGGGTGAGCAGTTCTTC; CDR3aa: CSAQRGEQFF
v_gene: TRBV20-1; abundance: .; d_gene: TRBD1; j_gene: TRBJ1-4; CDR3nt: TGCAGTGCTAGAGCCAGGGGGAATGAAAAACTGTTTTTT; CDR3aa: CSARARGNEKLFF
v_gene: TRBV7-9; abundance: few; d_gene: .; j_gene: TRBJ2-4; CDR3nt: TGTGCCAGCAGCTTAGCGGGGGGCCTAGAGTACTTC; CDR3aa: CASSLAGGLEYF
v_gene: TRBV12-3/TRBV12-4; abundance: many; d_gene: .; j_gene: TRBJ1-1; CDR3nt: TGTGCCACCTCACTGGCGGGGGGGGAAGCTTTCTTT; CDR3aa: CATSLAGGEAFF
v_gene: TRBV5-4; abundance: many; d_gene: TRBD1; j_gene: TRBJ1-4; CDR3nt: TGTGCCAGCAGCAGACAGGGGGCGACTGAAAAACTGTTTTTT; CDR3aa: CASSRQGATEKLFF
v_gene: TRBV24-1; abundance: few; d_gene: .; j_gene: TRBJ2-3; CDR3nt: TGTGCCGCCTGGAGGGAGACTGACACAGATACGCAGTATTTT; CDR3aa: CAAWRETDTDTQYF
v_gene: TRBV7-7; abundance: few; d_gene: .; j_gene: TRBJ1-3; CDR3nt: TGTGCCAGCAGCCCTCAATCTGGAAACACCATATATTTT; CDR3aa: CASSPQSGNTIYF
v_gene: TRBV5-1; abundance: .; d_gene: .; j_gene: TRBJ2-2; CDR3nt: TGCGCCAGCAGCTTGGCCCCAACCCCCGGGGAGCTGTTTTTT; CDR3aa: CASSLAPTPGELFF
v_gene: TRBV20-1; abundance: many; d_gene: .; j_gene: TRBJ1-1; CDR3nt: TGCAGTGCTAGACCAGGCCTGGGACTGAACACTGAAGCTTTCTTT; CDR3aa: CSARPGLGLNTEAFF
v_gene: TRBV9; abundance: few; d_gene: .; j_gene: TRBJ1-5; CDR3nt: TGTGCCAGCAGCGCAGGGGTCTCGAGCAATCAGCCCCAGCATTTT; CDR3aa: CASSAGVSSNQPQHF
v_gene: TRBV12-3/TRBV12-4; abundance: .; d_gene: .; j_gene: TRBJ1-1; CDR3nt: TGTGCCAGCAGTTTAGCGGGTGTTCGGACTGAAGCTTTCTTT; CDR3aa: CASSLAGVRTEAFF
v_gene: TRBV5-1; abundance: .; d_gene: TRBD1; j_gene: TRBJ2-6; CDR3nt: TGCGCCAGCAGCTTGTCCGGGACAGGGGGCTCTGGGGCCAACGTCCTGACTTTC; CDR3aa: CASSLSGTGGSGANVLTF
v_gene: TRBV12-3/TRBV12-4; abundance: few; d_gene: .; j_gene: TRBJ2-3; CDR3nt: TGTGCCAGCAGTTCAAGTCAGAGCACAGATACGCAGTATTTT; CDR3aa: CASSSSQSTDTQYF
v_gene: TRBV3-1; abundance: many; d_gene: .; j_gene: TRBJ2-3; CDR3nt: TGTGCCAGCAGCCAGGGGGGCGCCGATACGCAGTATTTT; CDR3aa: CASSQGGADTQYF
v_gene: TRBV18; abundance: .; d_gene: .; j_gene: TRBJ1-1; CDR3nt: TGTGCCAGCTCACCAAACTCCGCCAGGAGGGACACTGAAGCTTTCTTT; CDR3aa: CASSPNSARRDTEAFF
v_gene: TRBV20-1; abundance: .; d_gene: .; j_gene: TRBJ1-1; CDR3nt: TGCAGTGCTTACGTACAGGCGATCGCTGAAGCTTTCTTT; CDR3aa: CSAYVQAIAEAFF
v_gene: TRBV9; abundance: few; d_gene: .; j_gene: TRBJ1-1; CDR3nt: TGTGCCAGCAGCGTAGGCGGCGGACTGAACACTGAAGCTTTCTTT; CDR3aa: CASSVGGGLNTEAFF
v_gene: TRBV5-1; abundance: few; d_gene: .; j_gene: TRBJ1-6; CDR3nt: TGCGCCAGCAGCTTGTATGGGGGCGGATCACCCCTCCACTTT; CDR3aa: CASSLYGGGSPLHF
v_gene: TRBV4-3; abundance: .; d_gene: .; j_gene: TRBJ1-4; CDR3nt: TGCGCCAGCAGCCAAGATCTATCAGGGACTAATGAAAAACTGTTTTTT; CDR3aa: CASSQDLSGTNEKLFF
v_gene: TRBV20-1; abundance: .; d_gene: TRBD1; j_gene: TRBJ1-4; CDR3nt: TGCAGTGCTACAGGACCGGGGACAGTCACTAATGAAAAACTGTTTTTT; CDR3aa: CSATGPGTVTNEKLFF
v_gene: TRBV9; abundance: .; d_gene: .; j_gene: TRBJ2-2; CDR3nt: TGTGCCAGCAGCGGAGGGGGCGGGGAGCTGTTTTTT; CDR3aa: CASSGGGGELFF
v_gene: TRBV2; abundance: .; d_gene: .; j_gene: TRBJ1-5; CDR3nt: TGTGCCAGCAGCCCGAATTCTCAGGGGTTGGGGCATTTT; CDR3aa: CASSPNSQGLGHF
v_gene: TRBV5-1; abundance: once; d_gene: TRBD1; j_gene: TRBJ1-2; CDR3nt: TGCGCCAGCAGCTTGGCCCAGGGGGCGGTCACCTTC; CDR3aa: CASSLAQGAVTF